These T cell receptor beta chains were read from a single sample in a study of blood T cells in healthy people across ages. TCRdb called the 5' RACE reads again in MiXCR, with one record for every CDR3 protein. Among about 760,000 distinct CDR3 sequences listed, around three fifths were seen once. Sequencing was carried out using blood. The receptors shown here come from a man between 35 and 55 years old in good health. Each CDR3 is given with its conserved first and last residue. D genes are given only for firm matches. Clone size, where shown, is once, few, many, or a class for clones that have expanded.

clone size,J gene,V gene,D gene,CDR3 DNA,CDR3 protein
.,TRBJ2-5,TRBV2,.,TGTGCCAGCAGCCCGGGACAACAAAAAGAGACCCAGTACTTC,CASSPGQQKETQYF
.,TRBJ2-5,TRBV20-1,TRBD1,TGCAGTGCTGTCTCCCGGACAGGGTGGAAGCAAGAGACCCAGTACTTC,CSAVSRTGWKQETQYF
few,TRBJ1-6,TRBV7-2,.,TGTGCCAGCAGCCCCGGGACCCTCGGTTCACCCCTCCACTTT,CASSPGTLGSPLHF
.,TRBJ1-5,TRBV20-1,TRBD1,TGCAGTGCTGAGGACAGGGGTGGAAATCAGCCCCAGCATTTT,CSAEDRGGNQPQHF
.,TRBJ2-1,TRBV28,.,TGTGCCAGCACAGGGACTCCCGGAGAGAATGAGCAGTTCTTC,CASTGTPGENEQFF
.,TRBJ2-5,TRBV7-9,.,TGTGCCAGCAGCTTAGGAGGGGGGCTCGGGAGGACCCAAGAGACCCAGTACTTC,CASSLGGGLGRTQETQYF
.,TRBJ2-3,TRBV21-1,.,TGTGCCAGCAGCAAAGGTGGGGTTGTTCCTTTTCCAGATACGCAGTATTTT,CASSKGGVVPFPDTQYF
.,TRBJ2-2,TRBV20-1,TRBD2,TGCAGTGCCCCCACCCGGGTTAGCGGGAGGGTTAACACCGGGGAGCTGTTTTTT,CSAPTRVSGRVNTGELFF
.,TRBJ2-3,TRBV29-1,TRBD2,TGCAGCGGTTGGGGGGGACTAGCGGGGCCCGGGGATACGCAGTATTTT,CSGWGGLAGPGDTQYF
few,TRBJ2-6,TRBV6-1,TRBD2,TGTGCCAGCTCAAAATCAGGGACTAGCGGGATGTCTGGGGCCAACGTCCTGACTTTC,CASSKSGTSGMSGANVLTF
.,TRBJ2-7,TRBV15,.,TGTGTCGCCAGCCAGATGGAACTAGGCGAGCAGTACTTC,CVASQMELGEQYF
few,TRBJ2-1,TRBV29-1,.,TGCAGCGTTGCATTTGGTCAGGGAAAGGGCTTCAATGAGCAGTTCTTC,CSVAFGQGKGFNEQFF
.,TRBJ2-1,TRBV6-1,.,TGTGCCAGCAGTGAATACGGCAGGTCATCCGATGAGCAGTTCTTC,CASSEYGRSSDEQFF
.,TRBJ2-7,TRBV28,TRBD1,TGTGTCAGCAGTCCACCGACAGGGGACCACGAGCAGTACTTC,CVSSPPTGDHEQYF
many,TRBJ2-3,TRBV6-5,TRBD1,TGTGCCAGCGCACTCCTGACAGGGAGTGACACAGATACGCAGTATTTT,CASALLTGSDTDTQYF
.,TRBJ2-7,TRBV28,TRBD1,TGTGCCAGCAGTCGGACAGGGGGCAGGGAGCAGTACTTC,CASSRTGGREQYF
few,TRBJ2-5,TRBV7-9,.,TGTGCCAGCAGCTTAGGATCTACGGCGAAGGGGATAAAGACCCAGTACTTC,CASSLGSTAKGIKTQYF
.,TRBJ2-1,TRBV15,TRBD2,TGTGCCACCAGAGAAGCGGGAGGGCTCGATGAGCAGTTCTTC,CATREAGGLDEQFF
few,TRBJ2-1,TRBV6-4,TRBD2,TGTGCCAGCAGTGACTCAGGACTAGCGGGGGAGCAGTTCTTC,CASSDSGLAGEQFF
.,TRBJ2-2,TRBV4-3,TRBD1,TGCGCCAGCAGCCAAGAAGGGACAGGGGGCTGGAACACCGGGGAGCTGTTTTTT,CASSQEGTGGWNTGELFF
.,TRBJ1-4,TRBV27,TRBD1,TGTGCCAGCAGTCGATACGGGACAGGGGCGGAAAAACTGTTTTTT,CASSRYGTGAEKLFF
.,TRBJ2-1,TRBV3-1,.,TGTGCCAGCAGCCCTATCGGGGAAAATGAGCAGTTCTTC,CASSPIGENEQFF